This T cell receptor beta chain was recovered during a study of molecular identifiers for immune sequencing clone quantification. Broader study findings: Identical TCR molecules can share a barcode, and this sharing could underestimate highly expanded clone sizes.

This clonotype was counted many times. The antigen remains unidentified. CDR1 and CDR2 from the germline V gene are MDHEN and SYDVKM. V lost 5 bases to trimming and J lost 2 bases, with 14 bases between them. The CDR3 covers 15 residues. TCRdb re-called the PCR reads with MiXCR, one entry per CDR3 protein. This table has about 510,000 distinct CDR3 sequences, about 25% appearing once. The source of this sequence is a human donor in good health. Some libraries in this study had Jurkat cell RNA spiked in. V and J are TRBV28 and TRBJ2-3; D gene unclear. The sequencing sample was made of naive CD8+ T cells from blood, with Jurkat cell RNA spiked in. Stated subset: FACS-sorted CD8+CD4-CCR7+CD45RA+ naive T cells. The CDR3 here is CASSKRKAYTDTQYF. DNA for the CDR3: TGTGCCAGCAGTAAACGCAAAGCATACACAGATACGCAGTATTTT. The whole variable domain, filled in from reference TRBV28 and TRBJ2-3, reads DVKVTQSSRYLVKRTGEKVFLECVQDMDHENMFWYRQDPGLGLRLIYFSYDVKMKEKGDIPEGYSVSREKKERFSLILESASTNQTSMYLCASSKRKAYTDTQYFGPGTRLTVL.